This entry concerns a single TCR beta chain. Next came a second PCR, run for roughly 6 to 11 cycles, which used a sample-barcoded 5' primer along with a J-beta primer mix. TCRdb used MiXCR to reprocess the 5' RACE reads, holding one entry per CDR3 protein. This sample has 700,000 to 950,000 distinct CDR3 sequences, with roughly 50% found just once. The data are from a study of blood T cells in healthy people across ages. Each donor was a healthy Caucasian individual from Russia, aged about 6 to 95. The receptor's source is a man aged 25-45 years in good health. Sequencing input: blood.

In DNA, the CDR3 is TGTGCCAGCACCCATCGGGGGGATGAGCAGTTCTTC. Translated, it gives CASTHRGDEQFF. The gene calls are TRBV6-2 or TRBV6-3 and TRBJ2-1, with TRBD2 matching 7 bases. Germline CDR1 and CDR2: MNHEY and SVGEGT. The V and J ends lost 7 bases and 8 bases, in that order; junction bases with no gene match: 5. This CDR3 region has 12 residues.